The clone carrying this TCR beta chain was counted at least ten times. Its specificity is unknown. The data are from a study of T cells in Graves' hyperthyroidism and ophthalmopathy. Broader study findings: Ophthalmopathy was identified by the model a median 6.5 months ahead of onset.

A NOSPECS grade of at least 4, a Clinical Activity Score of at least 3 and duration under 3 months were recorded in ophthalmopathy patients. The CDR3 length is 13 residues. Germline CDR1 reads MNHEY; CDR2 reads SMNVEV (reference sequence). J was trimmed by 10 bases and V by 6 bases; bases with no gene match: 5. Amplified TCR beta CDR3 regions came from RNA transcripts. RT-PCR in the first round (using the HTBI primer set) targeted the TCR CDR3. One entry per CDR3 protein results from TCRdb running MiXCR on the multiplex PCR reads. The sample comprises about 400,000 distinct CDR3 sequences, roughly 15% of which are singletons, and approximately 20% rests with the top ten.

The source is a woman aged 60 to 75 with Graves' ophthalmopathy. Sequenced: blood. The chain recombines TRBV27 with TRBJ2-1; 11 bases align to TRBD1. The CDR3 sequence is CASRRDRGVEQFF. Here the CDR3 DNA reads TGTGCCAGCAGACGGGACAGGGGGGTGGAGCAGTTCTTC.